This section outlines one T cell receptor (beta chain) sequence together with its context. Its antigen is not known. Primers: 60 Vbeta forward and 13 Jbeta reverse. Here immunoSEQ multiplex PCR was the method, and the copy in TCRdb shows in-frame clones only, minus some. The sample carries under 200,000 clones, 65% to 80% recorded once. These data originate in a study of cytomegalovirus exposure and HLA in healthy donors. General study findings and limits: HLA alleles showed associations with about 17,000 TCR beta sequences in a later analysis, at a 0.05 false discovery rate. In a later analysis, parvovirus B19, influenza, CMV and Epstein-Barr virus appeared linked to several top co-occurrence clusters.

Between the trimmed V and J ends, which lost 6 bases and 0 bases, there was a span of 9 bases. This CDR3 region has 14 residues. Germline CDR1 and CDR2: MNHNS and SASEGT. Sequenced material: PBMCs. The sequence was collected from a woman between 50 and 59 years old in good health and CMV-seropositive. The chain carries TRBV6-1 and TRBJ1-3; the D gene is possibly TRBD1 (6 bases). As DNA, the CDR3 is TGTGCCAGCAGACAGGGCCTCTCTGGAAACACCATATATTTT. The encoded protein is CASRQGLSGNTIYF.